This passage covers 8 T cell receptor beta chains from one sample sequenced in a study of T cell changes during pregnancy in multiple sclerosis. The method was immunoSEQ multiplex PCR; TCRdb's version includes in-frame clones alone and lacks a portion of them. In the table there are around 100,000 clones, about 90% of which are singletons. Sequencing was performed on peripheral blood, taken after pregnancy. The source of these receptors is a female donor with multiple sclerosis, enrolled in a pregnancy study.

DNA of the CDR3: TGTGCCAGCAGCTTAGCGACGGACTTAGCAGATACGCAGTATTTT. It codes for CASSLATDLADTQYF. The chain recombines TRBV7-9 with TRBJ2-3, with D possibly being TRBD2 (5 bases). Germline assignment: CDR1 SEHNR and CDR2 FQNEAQ (reference sequence). This CDR3 has 15 amino acids. Between the trimmed V and J ends, which lost 0 bases and 4 bases, there was a span of 11 bases.

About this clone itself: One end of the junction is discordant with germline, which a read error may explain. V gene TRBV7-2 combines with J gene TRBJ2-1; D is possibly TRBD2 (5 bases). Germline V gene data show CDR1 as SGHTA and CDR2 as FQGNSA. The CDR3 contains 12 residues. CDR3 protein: CASSKSTAERVF. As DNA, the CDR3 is TGTGCCAGCAGCAAATCAACAGCAGAGAGGGTCTTC.

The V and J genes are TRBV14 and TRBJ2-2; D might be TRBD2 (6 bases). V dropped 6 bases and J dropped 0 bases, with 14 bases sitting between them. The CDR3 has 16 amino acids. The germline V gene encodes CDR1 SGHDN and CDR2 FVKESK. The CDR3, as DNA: TGTGCCAGCAGGGACGGGACTTTCGCGAACACCGGGGAGCTGTTTTTT. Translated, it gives CASRDGTFANTGELFF.

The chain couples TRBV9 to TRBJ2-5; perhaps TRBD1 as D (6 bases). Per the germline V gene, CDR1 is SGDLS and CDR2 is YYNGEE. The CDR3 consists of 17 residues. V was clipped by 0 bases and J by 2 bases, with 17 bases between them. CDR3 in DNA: TGTGCCAGCAGCGTAGGACAGGTCGGCGGACCACAAGAGACCCAGTACTTC. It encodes CASSVGQVGGPQETQYF.

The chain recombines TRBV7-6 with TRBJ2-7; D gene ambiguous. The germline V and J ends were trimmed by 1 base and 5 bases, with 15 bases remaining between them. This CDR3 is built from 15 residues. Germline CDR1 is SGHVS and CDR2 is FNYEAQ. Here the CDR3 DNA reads TGTGCCAGCAGCTTAGATGTAGGCCTAGACCACGAGCAGTACTTC. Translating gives CASSLDVGLDHEQYF.

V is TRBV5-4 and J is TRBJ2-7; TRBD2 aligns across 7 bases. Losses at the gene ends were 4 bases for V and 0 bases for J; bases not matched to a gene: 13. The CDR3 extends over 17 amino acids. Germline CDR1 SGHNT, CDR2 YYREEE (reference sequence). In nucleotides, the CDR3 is TGTGCCAGCAGCCCCGGGCTAGCGGAGCCGAGCTCCTACGAGCAGTACTTC. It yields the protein CASSPGLAEPSSYEQYF.

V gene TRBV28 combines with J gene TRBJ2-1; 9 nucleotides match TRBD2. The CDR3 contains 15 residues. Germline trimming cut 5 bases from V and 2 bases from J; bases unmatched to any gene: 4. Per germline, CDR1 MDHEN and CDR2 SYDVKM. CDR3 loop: CASSTQRGAYNEQFF. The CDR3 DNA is TGTGCCAGCAGTACCCAGCGGGGGGCCTACAATGAGCAGTTCTTC.

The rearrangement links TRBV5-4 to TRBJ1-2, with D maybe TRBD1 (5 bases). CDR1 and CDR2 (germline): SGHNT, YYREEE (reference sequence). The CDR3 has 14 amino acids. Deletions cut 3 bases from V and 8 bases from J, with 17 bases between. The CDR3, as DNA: TGTGCCAGCAGCTCACTAACACGGAAGGGGGGCTACACCTTC. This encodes CASSSLTRKGGYTF.